This T cell receptor (beta chain) appears in the sequencing data of a study of CD8 T cells in ankylosing spondylitis. With V trimmed by 4 bases and J by 5 bases, 9 bases remained unmatched. The CDR3 extends over 17 amino acids. Germline V gene data show CDR1 as ENHRY and CDR2 as SYGVKD. Broader study findings: Researchers report that disease-linked clones proved CD8+ and relatively rare in peripheral blood. There was reportedly significant enrichment of clones that were disease-linked in matched ankylosing spondylitis synovial fluid.

TCRdb used MiXCR to reprocess the 5' RACE reads, holding one entry per CDR3 protein. The sample yields roughly 180,000 distinct CDR3 sequences, roughly 13% seen once. Notes on this clonotype: Its antigen remains unidentified.

The receptor comes from a male donor with ankylosing spondylitis or in good health (not recorded which). This chain connects TRBV10-3 to TRBJ2-3; TRBD2 matches at 13 bases. Specimen: blood, either unsorted or a sorted T cell fraction (not recorded which). DNA of the CDR3: TGTGCCATCAGTGCACCGGGACTAGCGGGGTTAGGAGATACGCAGTATTTT. Its translation: CAISAPGLAGLGDTQYF.